A selection of T cell receptor beta chains follows, all from one sample in a study of a mutant IDH1 vaccine in newly diagnosed glioma. TCRdb's table, derived via immunoSEQ multiplex PCR, lists solely in-frame clones and lacks some. This sample carries 60,000 to 75,000 clones, around 74% of them seen once, and the ten largest clones take around 8.8%. Sequences were derived from PBMCs, sampled from a glioma patient treated with radiotherapy, temozolomide or both. Receptor source: a man in his fifties or sixties with glioma. The conserved cysteine and the conserved F or W are not part of the CDR3 here.

V gene: TRBV5-5
J gene: TRBJ2-2
CDR3 protein: ASSLGHVTGELF

V gene: TRBV30
J gene: TRBJ2-2
CDR3 protein: ASDTNTGELF

V gene: TRBV6-5
J gene: TRBJ2-2
CDR3 protein: ASSYRTRVAGELF

V gene: TRBV29-1
J gene: TRBJ1-3
CDR3 protein: SVVDSGNTIY

V gene: TRBV5-6
J gene: TRBJ1-2
CDR3 protein: ASSFNYGYT

V gene: TRBV25-1
J gene: TRBJ1-5
CDR3 protein: ASSQRRGGQPQH

V gene: TRBV15
J gene: TRBJ1-5
CDR3 protein: ATSRGREGNQPQH

V gene: TRBV5-1
J gene: TRBJ1-4
CDR3 protein: ASSPDSTAARIAYGKLF

V gene: TRBV7-6
J gene: TRBJ2-1
CDR3 protein: ASSLSRFGTYNEQF

V gene: TRBV20-1
J gene: TRBJ1-2
CDR3 protein: SASSLSSYT